This TCR beta chain comes out of a study of blood T cells in healthy people across ages. V was clipped by 10 bases and J by 1 base; unmatched bases: 5. CDR3 length: 13 amino acids. CDR1 is MNHNY, CDR2 SVGAGI, per germline (reference sequence). Next came a second PCR, run for about 7 to 11 cycles, which used a sample-barcoded 5' primer along with a J-beta primer mix. A single record per CDR3 protein comes from TCRdb applying MiXCR to the 5' RACE reads. The table shows 600,000 to 800,000 distinct CDR3 sequences, with around 52% occurring only once. This clonotype showed up many times. This receptor was obtained from a woman of 80 years or more in good health. V is TRBV6-6 and J is TRBJ2-3, with 7 bases aligning to TRBD2. Material: blood. DNA of the CDR3: TGTGCCACCGGGGAGGGGCGCACAGATACGCAGTATTTT. Amino acid sequence: CATGEGRTDTQYF.